Listed here are 5 T cell receptor beta chains from one sample, sequenced in a study of CXCR3-negative and CXCR3-positive naive CD8 T cells. Preparation of TRB cDNA libraries relied on 5' RACE carrying UMI labels. TCRdb re-called the 5' RACE reads; every CDR3 protein appears as one record, without DNA. The sample totals about 28,000 distinct CDR3 sequences. Sequencing was performed on memory CD8+ T cells from blood. The receptors derive from a human donor in good health. Some clones in this sample may be carry-over from other donors' samples.

V gene TRBV20-1 combines with J gene TRBJ2-7. Germline V gene lookup returns CDR1 DFQATT and CDR2 SNEGSKA (reference sequence). This CDR3 region has 14 residues. The CDR3 reads CSARDLASSYEQYF.

The V call is TRBV5-4, the J call TRBJ2-3; the D call of TRBD2 rests on TCRdb alone, since no DNA is present to check it. CDR1 is SGHNT, CDR2 YYREEE, per germline (reference sequence). This CDR3 spans 17 amino acids. The CDR3: CASSLVPGLAGTDTQYF.

The chain has TRBV7-9 and TRBJ2-6; with no DNA, the TCRdb D assignment of TRBD2 cannot be verified. The germline V gene has CDR1 SEHNR and CDR2 FQNEAQ (reference sequence). The CDR3 covers 17 residues. Here the CDR3 reads CASSSSGLTSGANVLTF.

CDR3 sequence reads: CASSPRLAGETYEQYF. The J gene is TRBJ2-7, the V gene TRBV7-6; lacking DNA, the TRBD2 call made by TCRdb goes unchecked. CDR1 and CDR2 (germline): SGHVS, FNYEAQ. CDR3 length equals 16 residues.

The genes are TRBV6-6 and TRBJ1-4; TCRdb returns TRBD1, unconfirmable since there is no DNA. The germline gives CDR1 MNHNY, CDR2 SVGAGI (reference sequence). This CDR3 comprises 17 residues. CDR3 protein: CASSYLIGTGYDEKLFF.